This is a list of T cell receptor beta chains from one sample in a study of T cell responses to AZD1222 COVID-19 vaccine. This table comes from immunoSEQ multiplex PCR, and its TCRdb copy is limited to in-frame clones, with some not included. The data hold under 140,000 clones, with about 94% observed a single time. This material consisted of peripheral blood, taken 28 days after the second AZD1222 dose. The receptors were sampled from an adult who received the AZD1222 COVID-19 vaccine. CDR3s include the opening cysteine and the closing phenylalanine or tryptophan. The D gene is left open where the match is weak. The listing skips clone size in some rows; elsewhere it reads once, few, many or a size class.

clone_size,v_call,d_call,j_call,cdr3_aa,cdr3_nt
.,TRBV12-5,.,TRBJ1-5,CASGPEGGPGKPQHF,TGTGCTAGTGGTCCGGAAGGGGGTCCGGGCAAGCCCCAGCATTTT
.,TRBV4-1,.,TRBJ2-6,CASSQGPPTSGGANVLTF,TGCGCCAGCAGCCAAGGTCCTCCCACCTCGGGGGGGGCCAACGTCCTGACTTTC
.,TRBV10-2,TRBD2,TRBJ2-1,CASTATSEAYNEQFF,TGCGCCAGCACCGCAACTAGCGAAGCCTACAATGAGCAGTTCTTC
.,TRBV2,.,TRBJ2-7,CASCGVSYEQYF,TGTGCCAGCTGTGGGGTATCCTACGAGCAGTACTTC
.,TRBV15,.,TRBJ2-1,CATSRVRDEQFF,TGTGCCACCAGCAGAGTACGAGATGAGCAGTTCTTC
once,TRBV11-1,TRBD1,TRBJ2-7,CASSPRTGVYEQYF,TGTGCCAGCAGCCCCCGGACAGGGGTCTACGAGCAGTACTTC
.,TRBV3-1/TRBV3-2,.,TRBJ2-7,CASSQVNTNSEQYF,TGTGCCAGCAGCCAAGTTAATACGAACTCCGAGCAGTACTTC
.,TRBV12-3/TRBV12-4,.,TRBJ1-1,CASSLSSGTEAFF,TGTGCCAGCAGTTTATCCTCCGGGACTGAAGCTTTCTTT
.,TRBV11-2,.,TRBJ2-2,CASTSYVGPRRAGELFF,TGTGCCAGCACCTCCTATGTAGGGCCGAGGCGGGCCGGGGAGCTGTTTTTT
few,TRBV12-5,TRBD2,TRBJ2-1,CASGPRLAGFNEQFF,TGTGCTAGTGGTCCTCGACTAGCGGGGTTCAATGAGCAGTTCTTC
.,TRBV19,.,TRBJ1-5,CASSISGLGYQPQHF,TGTGCCAGTAGTATTAGCGGGCTCGGGTATCAGCCCCAGCATTTT
.,TRBV6-6,.,TRBJ1-4,CASRYQEKLFF,TGTGCCAGCAGGTATCAGGAAAAACTGTTTTTT
.,TRBV13,TRBD2,TRBJ2-4,CASSLEGLAGGAFKNIQYF,TGTGCCAGCAGCCTCGAAGGACTAGCGGGAGGGGCGTTCAAAAACATTCAGTACTTC
.,TRBV18,.,TRBJ1-4,CASSPNEKLFF,TGTGCCAGCTCACCTAATGAAAAACTGTTTTTT
.,TRBV4-1,TRBD1,TRBJ1-6,CASSPTDRDYSPLHF,TGCGCCAGCAGCCCCACTGACAGGGATTATTCACCCCTCCACTTT
.,TRBV3-1/TRBV3-2,.,TRBJ1-5,CASSPGQALQPQHF,TGTGCCAGCAGCCCTGGGCAGGCACTCCAGCCCCAGCATTTT
few,TRBV5-1,.,TRBJ2-2,CASSVTGELFF,TGCGCCAGCAGCGTCACCGGGGAGCTGTTTTTT
.,TRBV14,.,TRBJ1-1,CASSQDSGGVRLEGRAFF,TGTGCCAGCAGCCAAGATTCGGGGGGTGTCCGACTTGAGGGGCGAGCTTTCTTT
.,TRBV27,TRBD1,TRBJ1-2,CASSPPRGDRAYGYTF,TGTGCCAGCAGTCCCCCAAGGGGTGACAGGGCCTATGGCTACACCTTC
.,TRBV3-1/TRBV3-2,.,TRBJ1-2,CASSQSRGYTF,TGTGCCAGCAGCCAATCAAGGGGCTACACCTTC
.,TRBV6-5,.,TRBJ1-5,CATSGGFPLYAQHF,TGTGCCACCTCTGGGGGCTTCCCGTTATATGCCCAGCATTTT
.,TRBV14,TRBD1,TRBJ1-1,CASSQNLRQGNTEAFF,TGTGCCAGCAGCCAAAATCTGAGACAGGGGAACACTGAAGCTTTCTTT
.,TRBV5-1,.,TRBJ1-1,CASSLAGRDTEAFF,TGCGCCAGCAGCTTGGCAGGGCGGGACACTGAAGCTTTCTTT
.,TRBV5-1,.,TRBJ2-1,CASSLAAGAGEQFF,TGCGCCAGCAGCTTGGCTGCAGGGGCAGGGGAGCAGTTCTTC
.,TRBV3-1/TRBV3-2,.,TRBJ2-5,CASSTSRGSLQTQYF,TGTGCCAGCAGCACTTCTCGCGGTTCCCTACAGACCCAGTACTTC
.,TRBV9,.,TRBJ1-2,CASVRHPGRHYGYTF,TGTGCCAGCGTTCGCCACCCGGGCCGTCACTATGGCTACACCTTC
.,TRBV4-1,.,TRBJ1-1,CASSQMDTLNTEAFF,TGCGCCAGCAGCCAAATGGACACCTTGAACACTGAAGCTTTCTTT
.,TRBV27,.,TRBJ1-1,CASRGAENTEAFF,TGTGCCAGCAGGGGGGCTGAAAACACTGAAGCTTTCTTT
few,TRBV3-1/TRBV3-2,TRBD1,TRBJ2-7,CASSPRTGSSYEQYF,TGTGCCAGCAGCCCAAGGACAGGGAGTTCCTACGAGCAGTACTTC
.,TRBV18,.,TRBJ2-3,CASSGGPTDTQYF,TGTGCCAGCTCAGGGGGACCGACAGATACGCAGTATTTT
.,TRBV11-2,TRBD2,TRBJ2-1,CASSETGGAGNEQFF,TGTGCCAGCAGCGAGACGGGGGGGGCCGGCAATGAGCAGTTCTTC
.,TRBV10-1,.,TRBJ1-4,CASSGTTTNEKLFF,TGCGCCAGCAGTGGAACAACAACTAATGAAAAACTGTTTTTT
.,TRBV5-1,TRBD1,TRBJ2-1,CASSSTGTGGGEQFF,TGCGCCAGCAGCTCGACCGGGACAGGGGGCGGGGAGCAGTTCTTC
.,TRBV6-5,.,TRBJ2-4,CASSSQKYKNIQYF,TGTGCCAGCAGTAGCCAAAAGTACAAAAACATTCAGTACTTC
.,TRBV7-9,TRBD2,TRBJ2-7,CASSLVGGDEQYF,TGTGCCAGCAGCTTAGTCGGGGGGGACGAGCAGTACTTC
.,TRBV11-2,.,TRBJ1-1,CASSFPLNTEAFF,TGTGCCAGCAGCTTCCCTCTTAACACTGAAGCTTTCTTT
.,TRBV4-1,.,TRBJ1-1,CASSRTGRETEAFF,TGCGCCAGCAGCCGAACAGGGCGTGAGACTGAAGCTTTCTTT
.,TRBV7-9,.,TRBJ1-2,CASSRDHRTIGYTF,TGTGCCAGCAGCCGGGATCACCGGACTATCGGCTACACCTTC
.,TRBV5-6,.,TRBJ2-5,CASTQPMVPGETQYF,TGTGCCAGCACCCAACCGATGGTTCCAGGAGAGACCCAGTACTTC
.,TRBV5-4,TRBD1,TRBJ1-4,CASSWPGTENEKLFF,TGTGCCAGCAGCTGGCCCGGGACAGAAAATGAAAAACTGTTTTTT
.,TRBV30,TRBD1,TRBJ1-6,CAWCGTGNSPLHF,TGTGCCTGGTGCGGGACAGGGAATTCACCCCTCCACTTT
.,TRBV23-1,.,TRBJ2-1,CASSQSLGGPYYNEQFF,TGCGCCAGCAGTCAATCATTAGGGGGGCCTTATTACAATGAGCAGTTCTTC